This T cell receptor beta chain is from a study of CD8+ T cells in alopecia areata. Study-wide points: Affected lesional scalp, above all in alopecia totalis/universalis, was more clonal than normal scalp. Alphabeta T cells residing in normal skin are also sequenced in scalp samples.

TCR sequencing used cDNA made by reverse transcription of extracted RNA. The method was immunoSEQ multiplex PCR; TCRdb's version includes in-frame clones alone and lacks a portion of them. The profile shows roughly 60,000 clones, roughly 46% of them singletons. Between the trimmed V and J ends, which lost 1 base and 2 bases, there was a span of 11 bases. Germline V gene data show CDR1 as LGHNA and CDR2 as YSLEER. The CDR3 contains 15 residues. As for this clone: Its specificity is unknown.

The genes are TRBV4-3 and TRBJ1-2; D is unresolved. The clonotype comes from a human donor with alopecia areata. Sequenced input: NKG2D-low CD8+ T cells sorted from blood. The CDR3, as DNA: TGCGCCAGCAGCCAAGGAGTGTACGGGAACTATGGCTACACCTTC. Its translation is CASSQGVYGNYGYTF.